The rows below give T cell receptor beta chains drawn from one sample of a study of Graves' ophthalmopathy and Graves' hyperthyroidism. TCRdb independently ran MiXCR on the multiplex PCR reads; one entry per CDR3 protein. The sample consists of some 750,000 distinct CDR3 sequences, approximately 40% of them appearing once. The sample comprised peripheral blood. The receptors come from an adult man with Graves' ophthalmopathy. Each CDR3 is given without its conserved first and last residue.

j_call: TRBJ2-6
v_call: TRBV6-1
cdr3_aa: ASSEYGVSGANVLT

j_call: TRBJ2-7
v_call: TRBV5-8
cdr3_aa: ASSQAGVTEQY

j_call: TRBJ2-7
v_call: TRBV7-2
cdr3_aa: ASSQYRTGERGYEQY

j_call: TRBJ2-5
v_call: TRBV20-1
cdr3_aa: SASASGRSSETQY

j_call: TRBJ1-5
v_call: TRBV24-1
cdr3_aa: ASSRINAPQH

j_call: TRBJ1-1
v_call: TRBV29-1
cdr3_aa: SGYNQGDTEAF

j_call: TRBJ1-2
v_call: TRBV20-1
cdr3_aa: SARDPGRGYGYT

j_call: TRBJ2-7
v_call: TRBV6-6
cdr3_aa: ASSYGGRMNEQY

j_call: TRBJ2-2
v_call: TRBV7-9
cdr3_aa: ASSLGGGF

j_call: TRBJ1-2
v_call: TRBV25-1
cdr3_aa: ASSFRLEPTSRGYT

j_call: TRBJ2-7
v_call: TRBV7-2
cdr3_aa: ASSQRDRGFGEQY

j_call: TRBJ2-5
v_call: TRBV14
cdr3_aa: ASSHGTRATETQY

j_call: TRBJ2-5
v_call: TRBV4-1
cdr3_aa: ASSPGTAGDQY

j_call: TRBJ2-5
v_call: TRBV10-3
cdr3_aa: AISEAGMNQETQY

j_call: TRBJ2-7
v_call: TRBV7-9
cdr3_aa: ASSLGSLYYEQY

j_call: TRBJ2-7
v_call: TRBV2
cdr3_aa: ASSGDTSQQY

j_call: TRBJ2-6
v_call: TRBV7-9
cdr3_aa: ASSLEGPPGESGANVLT

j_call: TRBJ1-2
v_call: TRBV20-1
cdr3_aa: SASLVGRGEKGYT

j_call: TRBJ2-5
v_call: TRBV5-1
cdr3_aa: ASSPGTATETQY

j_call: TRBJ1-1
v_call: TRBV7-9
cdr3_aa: ASSRGEGAMTNEAS

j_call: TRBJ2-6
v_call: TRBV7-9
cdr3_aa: ASSLVAGGASGANVLT

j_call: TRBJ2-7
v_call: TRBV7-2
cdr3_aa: ASSLGAGESLEQY